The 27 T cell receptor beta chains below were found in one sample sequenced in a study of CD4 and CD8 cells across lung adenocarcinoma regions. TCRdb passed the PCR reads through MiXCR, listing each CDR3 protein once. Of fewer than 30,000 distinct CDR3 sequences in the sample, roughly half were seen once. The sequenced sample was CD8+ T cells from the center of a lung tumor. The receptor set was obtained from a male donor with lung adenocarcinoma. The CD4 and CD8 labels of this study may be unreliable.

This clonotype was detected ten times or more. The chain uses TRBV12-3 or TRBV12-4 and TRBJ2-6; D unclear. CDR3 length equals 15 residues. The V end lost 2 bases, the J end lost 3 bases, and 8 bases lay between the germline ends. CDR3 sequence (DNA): TGTGCCAGCAGTTTACGGAGTGATGGGGCCAACGTCCTGACTTTC. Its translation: CASSLRSDGANVLTF.

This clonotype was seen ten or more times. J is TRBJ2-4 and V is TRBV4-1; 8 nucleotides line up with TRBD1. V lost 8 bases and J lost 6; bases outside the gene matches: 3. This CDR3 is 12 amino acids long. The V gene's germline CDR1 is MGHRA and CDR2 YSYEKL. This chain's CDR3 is CASADRGNIQYF. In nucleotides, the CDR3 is TGCGCCAGCGCAGACAGGGGAAACATTCAGTACTTC.

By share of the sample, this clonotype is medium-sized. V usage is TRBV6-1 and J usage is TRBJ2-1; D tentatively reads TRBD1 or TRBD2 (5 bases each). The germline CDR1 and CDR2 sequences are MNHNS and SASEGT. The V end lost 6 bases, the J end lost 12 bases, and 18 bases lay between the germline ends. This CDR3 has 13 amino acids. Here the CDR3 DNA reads TGTGCCAGCAGAGACGGGACGAAAGGAGGGCAGTTCTTC. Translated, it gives CASRDGTKGGQFF.

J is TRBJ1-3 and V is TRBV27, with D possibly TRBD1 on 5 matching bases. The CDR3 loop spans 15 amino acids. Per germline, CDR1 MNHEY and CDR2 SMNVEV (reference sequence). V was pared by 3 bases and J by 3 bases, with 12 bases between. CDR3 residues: CASSLDPRGGNTIYF. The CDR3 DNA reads TGTGCCAGCAGTTTGGATCCGAGGGGTGGAAACACCATATATTTT.

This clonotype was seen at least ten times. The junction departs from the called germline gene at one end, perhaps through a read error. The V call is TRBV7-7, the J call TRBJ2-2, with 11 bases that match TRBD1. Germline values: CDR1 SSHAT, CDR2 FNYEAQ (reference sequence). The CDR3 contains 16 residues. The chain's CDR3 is CASSGEGQGVTGELFF. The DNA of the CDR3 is TGTGCTAGCAGCGGCGAGGGACAGGGGGTTACCGGGGAGCTGTTTTTT.

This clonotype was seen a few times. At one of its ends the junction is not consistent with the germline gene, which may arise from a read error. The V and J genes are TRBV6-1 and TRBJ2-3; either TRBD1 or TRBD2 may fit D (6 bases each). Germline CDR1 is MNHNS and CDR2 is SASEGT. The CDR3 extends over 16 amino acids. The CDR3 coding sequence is TGTGCCAGCAGTGAAGCGGGGACGGGGGCTAAAGACACGCAGTACTTT. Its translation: CASSEAGTGAKDTQYF.

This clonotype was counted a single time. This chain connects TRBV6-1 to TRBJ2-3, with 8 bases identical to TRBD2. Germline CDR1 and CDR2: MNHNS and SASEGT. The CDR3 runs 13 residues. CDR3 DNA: TGTGCAGCGGGGGCGTTAGCCTCAGATACGCAGTATTTT. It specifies CAAGALASDTQYF.

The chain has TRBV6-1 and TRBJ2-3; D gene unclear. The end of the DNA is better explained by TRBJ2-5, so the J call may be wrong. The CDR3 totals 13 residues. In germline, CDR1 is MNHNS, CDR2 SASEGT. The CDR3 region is CASNRAREETQYF. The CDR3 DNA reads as TGTGCCAGCAACCGGGCCCGGGAAGAGACCCAGTACTTC.

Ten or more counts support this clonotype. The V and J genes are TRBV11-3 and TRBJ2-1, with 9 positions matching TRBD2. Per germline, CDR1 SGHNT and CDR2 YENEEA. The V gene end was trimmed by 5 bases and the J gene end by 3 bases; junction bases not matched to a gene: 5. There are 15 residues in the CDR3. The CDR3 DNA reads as TGTGCCAGCAGCGTCGGACTAGCGAACTACAATGAGCAGTTCTTC. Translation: CASSVGLANYNEQFF.

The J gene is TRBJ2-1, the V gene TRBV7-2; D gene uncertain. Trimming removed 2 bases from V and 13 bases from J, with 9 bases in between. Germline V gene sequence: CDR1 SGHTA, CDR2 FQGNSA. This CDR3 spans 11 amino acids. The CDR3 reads CASSLTDTQFF. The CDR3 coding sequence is TGTGCCAGCAGCTTAACCGACACCCAGTTCTTC.

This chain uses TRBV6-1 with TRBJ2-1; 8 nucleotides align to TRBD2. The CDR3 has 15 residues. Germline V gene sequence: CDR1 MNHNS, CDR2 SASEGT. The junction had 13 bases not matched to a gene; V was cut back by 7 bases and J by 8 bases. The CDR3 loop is CASNDGTRKSHEQFF. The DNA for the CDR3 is TGTGCCAGCAACGACGGGACTAGAAAAAGCCATGAGCAGTTCTTC.

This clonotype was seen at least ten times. CDR3 in amino acids: CAVGTGGAGETQYF. CDR3 nucleotides: TGTGCCGTCGGGACAGGGGGCGCGGGGGAGACCCAGTACTTC. This chain connects TRBV10-3 to TRBJ2-3, with 12 bases matching TRBD1. Judging by the DNA end, TRBJ2-5 fits better; the J call may be wrong. CDR1 and CDR2 (germline): ENHRY, SYGVKD. This CDR3 spans 14 amino acids.

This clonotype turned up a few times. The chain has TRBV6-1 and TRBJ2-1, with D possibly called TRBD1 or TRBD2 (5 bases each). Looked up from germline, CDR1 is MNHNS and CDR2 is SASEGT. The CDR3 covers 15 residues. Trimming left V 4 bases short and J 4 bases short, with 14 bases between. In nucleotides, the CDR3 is TGTGCCAGCAGTGTAAGGGACGTGGGATACAATGAGCAGTTCTTC. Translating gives CASSVRDVGYNEQFF.

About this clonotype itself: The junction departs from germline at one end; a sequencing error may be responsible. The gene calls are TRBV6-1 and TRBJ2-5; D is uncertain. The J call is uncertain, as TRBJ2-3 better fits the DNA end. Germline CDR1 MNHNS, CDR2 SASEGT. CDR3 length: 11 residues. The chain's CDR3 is CAGSVEETQYF. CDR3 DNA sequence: TGTGCCGGCAGCGTCGAAGAGACCCAGTATTTT.

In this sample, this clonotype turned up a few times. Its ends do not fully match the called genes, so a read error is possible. The CDR3 loop reads CAVRETHRSPLHF. In DNA, the CDR3 is TGTGCCGTCAGGGAGACCCATCGATCACCCCTCCACTTT. This chain joins TRBV10-3 and TRBJ1-6, with D possibly matching TRBD1 (5 bases). CDR1 and CDR2 (germline): ENHRY, SYGVKD. The CDR3 totals 13 residues.

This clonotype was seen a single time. CDR3 in amino acids: CASSLNREETQYF. The CDR3, as DNA: TGTGCCAGCAGTTTAAACAGGGAAGAGACCCAGTACTTC. The chain couples TRBV27 to TRBJ2-5, with D possibly matching TRBD1 (6 bases). The CDR3 loop spans 13 amino acids. The germline V gene encodes CDR1 MNHEY and CDR2 SMNVEV (reference sequence). The V end was cut by 2 bases, the J end by 3 bases, with 7 bases between.

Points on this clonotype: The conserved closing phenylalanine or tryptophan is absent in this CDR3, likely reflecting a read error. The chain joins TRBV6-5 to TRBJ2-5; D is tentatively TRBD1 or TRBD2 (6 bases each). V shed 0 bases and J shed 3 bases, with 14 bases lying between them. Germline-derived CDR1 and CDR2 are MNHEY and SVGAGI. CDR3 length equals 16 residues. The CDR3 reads CASSYSVSGAKETQYL. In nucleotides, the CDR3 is TGTGCCAGCAGTTACTCAGTGTCGGGGGCGAAAGAGACCCAGTACCTC.

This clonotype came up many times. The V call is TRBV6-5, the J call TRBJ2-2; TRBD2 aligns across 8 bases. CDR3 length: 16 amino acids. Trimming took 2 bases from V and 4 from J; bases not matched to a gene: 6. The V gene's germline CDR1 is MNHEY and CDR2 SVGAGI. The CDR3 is CASSYRAGVSTGELFF. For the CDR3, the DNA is TGTGCCAGCAGTTACAGAGCGGGAGTCTCCACCGGGGAGCTGTTTTTT.

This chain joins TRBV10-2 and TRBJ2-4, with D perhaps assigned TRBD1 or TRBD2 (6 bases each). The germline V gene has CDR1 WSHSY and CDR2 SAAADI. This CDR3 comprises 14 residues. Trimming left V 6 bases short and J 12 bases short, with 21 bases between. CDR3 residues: CASRGMGGTNTQYF. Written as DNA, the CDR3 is TGCGCCAGCAGGGGGATGGGGGGCACAAATACTCAGTACTTC.

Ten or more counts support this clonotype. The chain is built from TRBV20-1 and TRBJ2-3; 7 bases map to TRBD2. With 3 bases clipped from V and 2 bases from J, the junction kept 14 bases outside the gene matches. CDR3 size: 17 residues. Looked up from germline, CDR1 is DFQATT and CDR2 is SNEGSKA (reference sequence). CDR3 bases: TGCAGTGCTAGGGCCCCTTCCGGCGGGGGATTCACAGATACGCAGTATTTT. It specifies CSARAPSGGGFTDTQYF.

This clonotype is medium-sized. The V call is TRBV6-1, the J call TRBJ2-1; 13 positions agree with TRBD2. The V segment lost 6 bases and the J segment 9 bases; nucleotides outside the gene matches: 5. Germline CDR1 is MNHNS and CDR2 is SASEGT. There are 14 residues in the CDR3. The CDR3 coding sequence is TGTGCCAGCAGGACTAGCGGGAGGTTTTTTGAGCAGTTCTTC. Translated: CASRTSGRFFEQFF.

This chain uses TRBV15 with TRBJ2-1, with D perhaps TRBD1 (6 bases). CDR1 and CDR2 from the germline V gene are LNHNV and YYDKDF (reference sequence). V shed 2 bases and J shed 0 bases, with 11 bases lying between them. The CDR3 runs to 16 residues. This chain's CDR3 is CATSRLTGSSYNEQFF. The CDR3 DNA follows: TGTGCCACCAGCAGACTAACAGGGAGCTCCTACAATGAGCAGTTCTTC. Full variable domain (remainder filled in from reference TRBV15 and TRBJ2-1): DAMVIQNPRYQVTQFGKPVTLSCSQTLNHNVMYWYQQKSSQAPKLLFHYYDKDFNNEADTPDNFQSRRPNTSFCFLDIRSPGLGDTAMYLCATSRLTGSSYNEQFFGPGTRLTVL.

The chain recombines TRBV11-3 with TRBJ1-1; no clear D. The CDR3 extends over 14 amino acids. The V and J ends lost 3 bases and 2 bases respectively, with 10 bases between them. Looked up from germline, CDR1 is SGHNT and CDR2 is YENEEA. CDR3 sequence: CASSLRGTNTEAFF. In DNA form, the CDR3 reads TGTGCCAGCAGCTTGCGTGGCACCAACACTGAAGCTTTCTTT.

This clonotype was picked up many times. The CDR3 region has the DNA TGTGCCGGGGTCCTCAAACAGGGCCTGGGGGTAGGAATGGACGACCTGGAGGGAATTTACGAGCAGTACTTC. This gives the protein CAGVLKQGLGVGMDDLEGIYEQYF. The rearrangement joins TRBV27 to TRBJ2-1, with D perhaps TRBD1 or TRBD2 (6 bases each). The DNA end lines up better with TRBJ2-7; the J call may be wrong. Germline values: CDR1 MNHEY, CDR2 SMNVEV (reference sequence). The CDR3 length is 24 residues.

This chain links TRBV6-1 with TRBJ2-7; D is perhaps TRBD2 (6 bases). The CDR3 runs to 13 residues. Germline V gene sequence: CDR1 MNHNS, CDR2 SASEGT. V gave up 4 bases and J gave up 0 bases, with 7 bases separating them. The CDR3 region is CASSGGGSYEQYF. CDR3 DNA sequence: TGTGCCAGCAGTGGGGGAGGCTCCTACGAGCAGTACTTC.

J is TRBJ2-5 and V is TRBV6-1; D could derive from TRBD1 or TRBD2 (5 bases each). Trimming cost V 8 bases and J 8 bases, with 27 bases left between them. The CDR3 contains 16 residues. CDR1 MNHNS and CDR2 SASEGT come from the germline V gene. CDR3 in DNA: TGTGCCAGCGGGGGAGCCGGGGCCGGGGACCGGGATACCCAGTACTTC. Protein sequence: CASGGAGAGDRDTQYF.

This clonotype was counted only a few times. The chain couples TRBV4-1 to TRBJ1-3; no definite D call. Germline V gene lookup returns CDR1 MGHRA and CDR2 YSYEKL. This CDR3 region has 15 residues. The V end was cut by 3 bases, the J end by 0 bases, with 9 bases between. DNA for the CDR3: TGCGCCAGCAGCCAGGATACCCGCTCTGGAAACACCATATATTTT. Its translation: CASSQDTRSGNTIYF.